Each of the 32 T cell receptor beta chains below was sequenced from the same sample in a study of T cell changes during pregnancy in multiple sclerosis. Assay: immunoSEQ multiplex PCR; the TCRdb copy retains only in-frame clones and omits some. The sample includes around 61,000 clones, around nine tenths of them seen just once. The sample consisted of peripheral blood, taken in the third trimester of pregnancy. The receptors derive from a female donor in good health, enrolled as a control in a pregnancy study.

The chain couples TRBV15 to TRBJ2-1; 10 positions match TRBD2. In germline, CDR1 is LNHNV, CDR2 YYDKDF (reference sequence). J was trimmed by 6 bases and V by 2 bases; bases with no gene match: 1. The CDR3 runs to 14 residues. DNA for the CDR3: TGTGCCACCAGCAGATTAGCGGGGGGCAATGAGCAGTTCTTC. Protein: CATSRLAGGNEQFF.

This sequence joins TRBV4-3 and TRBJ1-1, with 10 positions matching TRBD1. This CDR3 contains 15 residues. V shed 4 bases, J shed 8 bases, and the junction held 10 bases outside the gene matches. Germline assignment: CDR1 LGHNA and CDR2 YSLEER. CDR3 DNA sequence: TGCGCCAGCAGCCGGTCCGGGACAGGGGACGGGGAAGCTTTCTTT. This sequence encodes CASSRSGTGDGEAFF.

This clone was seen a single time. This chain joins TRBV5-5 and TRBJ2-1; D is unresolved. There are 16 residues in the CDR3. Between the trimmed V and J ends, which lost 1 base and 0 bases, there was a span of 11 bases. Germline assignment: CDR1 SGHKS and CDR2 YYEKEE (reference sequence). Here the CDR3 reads CASSLYALSSYNEQFF. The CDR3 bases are TGTGCCAGCAGCTTGTACGCCCTGAGCTCCTACAATGAGCAGTTCTTC.

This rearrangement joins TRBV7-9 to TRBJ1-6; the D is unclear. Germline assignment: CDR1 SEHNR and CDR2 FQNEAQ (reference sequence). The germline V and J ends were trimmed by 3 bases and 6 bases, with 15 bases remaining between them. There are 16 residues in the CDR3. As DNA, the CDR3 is TGTGCCAGCAGCTTGGTAAGAGGGATCCTTAATTCACCCCTCCACTTT. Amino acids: CASSLVRGILNSPLHF.

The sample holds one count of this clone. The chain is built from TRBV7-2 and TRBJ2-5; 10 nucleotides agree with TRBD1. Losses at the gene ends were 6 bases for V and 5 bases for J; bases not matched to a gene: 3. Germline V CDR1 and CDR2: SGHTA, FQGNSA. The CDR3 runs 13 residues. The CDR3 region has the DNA TGTGCCAGCAGTTGGGACAGGGGTGAGACCCAGTACTTC. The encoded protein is CASSWDRGETQYF.

The CDR3 DNA sequence: TGCGCCAGCGGCTCCGGGACTAACCAACCTACGCAGTATTTT. Translation: CASGSGTNQPTQYF. V gene TRBV5-1 combines with J gene TRBJ2-3, with TRBD2 matching 7 bases. This CDR3 comprises 14 residues. J was trimmed by 8 bases and V by 7 bases; bases with no gene match: 13. The germline V gene has CDR1 SGHRS and CDR2 YFSETQ.

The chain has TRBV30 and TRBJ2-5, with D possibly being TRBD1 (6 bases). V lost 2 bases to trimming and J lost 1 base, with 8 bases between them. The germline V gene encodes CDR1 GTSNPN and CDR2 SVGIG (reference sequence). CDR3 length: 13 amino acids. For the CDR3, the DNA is TGTGCCTGGAGTCGGGACACCCAAGAGACCCAGTACTTC. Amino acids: CAWSRDTQETQYF.

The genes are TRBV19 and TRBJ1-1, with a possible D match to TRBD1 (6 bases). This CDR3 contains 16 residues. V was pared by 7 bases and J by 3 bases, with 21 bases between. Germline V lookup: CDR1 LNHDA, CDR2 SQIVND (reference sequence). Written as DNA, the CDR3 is TGTGCCAGTACCTCATTCGCGCGTGCAGGGGACACTGAAGCTTTCTTT. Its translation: CASTSFARAGDTEAFF.

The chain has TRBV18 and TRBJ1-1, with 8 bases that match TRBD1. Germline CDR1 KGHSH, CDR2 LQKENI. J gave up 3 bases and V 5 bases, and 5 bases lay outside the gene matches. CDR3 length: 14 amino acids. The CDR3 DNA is TGTGCCAGCTCATATCCGGGACAGGACACTGAAGCTTTCTTT. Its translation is CASSYPGQDTEAFF.

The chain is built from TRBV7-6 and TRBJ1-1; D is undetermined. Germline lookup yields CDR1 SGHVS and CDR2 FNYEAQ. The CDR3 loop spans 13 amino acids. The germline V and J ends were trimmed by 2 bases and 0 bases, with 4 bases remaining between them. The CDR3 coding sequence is TGTGCCAGCAGCTTACAGATGAACACTGAAGCTTTCTTT. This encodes CASSLQMNTEAFF.

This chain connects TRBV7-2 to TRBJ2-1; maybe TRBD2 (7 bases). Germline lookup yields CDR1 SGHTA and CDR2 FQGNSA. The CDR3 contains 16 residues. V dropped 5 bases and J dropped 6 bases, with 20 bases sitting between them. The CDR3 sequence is CASSREQGGTANEQFF. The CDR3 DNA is TGTGCCAGCAGCCGAGAACAGGGAGGGACGGCCAATGAGCAGTTCTTC.

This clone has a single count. The CDR3 coding sequence is TGTGCCAGCAGCGCCCGCACCCTAGCGGGGGACACAGATACGCAGTATTTT. Translating gives CASSARTLAGDTDTQYF. The rearrangement links TRBV7-2 to TRBJ2-3; 10 nucleotides align to TRBD2. The CDR3 sequence is 17 residues long. Trimming cost V 5 bases and J 2 bases; bases outside gene matches: 10. Germline-derived CDR1 and CDR2 are SGHTA and FQGNSA.

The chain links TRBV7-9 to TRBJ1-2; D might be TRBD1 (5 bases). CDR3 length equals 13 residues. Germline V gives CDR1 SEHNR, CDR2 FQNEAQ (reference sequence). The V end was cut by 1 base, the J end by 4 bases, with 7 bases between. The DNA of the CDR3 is TGTGCCAGCAGCTTAGGACAGATCTATGGCTACACCTTC. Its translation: CASSLGQIYGYTF.

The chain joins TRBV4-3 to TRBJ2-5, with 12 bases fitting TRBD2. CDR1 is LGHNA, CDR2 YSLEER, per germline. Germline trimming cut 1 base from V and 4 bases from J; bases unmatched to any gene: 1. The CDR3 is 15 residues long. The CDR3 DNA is TGCGCCAGCAGCCAAGGGACTAGCGGGGTAGAGACCCAGTACTTC. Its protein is CASSQGTSGVETQYF.

The CDR3 DNA is TGTGCCAGCTCACGCACCGGGACAGGGAATGAAAAACTGTTTTTT. Translating gives CASSRTGTGNEKLFF. The chain combines TRBV18 with TRBJ1-4, with 9 bases aligning to TRBD1. Looked up from germline, CDR1 is KGHSH and CDR2 is LQKENI. The V gene end was trimmed by 4 bases and the J gene end by 5 bases; junction bases not matched to a gene: 5. The CDR3 is 15 amino acids.

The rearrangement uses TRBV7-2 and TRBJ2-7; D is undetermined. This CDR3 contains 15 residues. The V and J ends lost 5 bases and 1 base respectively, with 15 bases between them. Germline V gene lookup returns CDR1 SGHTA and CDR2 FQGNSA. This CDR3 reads CASSPAYSRSYEQYF. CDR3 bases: TGTGCCAGCAGCCCTGCCTACTCTAGATCCTACGAGCAGTACTTC.

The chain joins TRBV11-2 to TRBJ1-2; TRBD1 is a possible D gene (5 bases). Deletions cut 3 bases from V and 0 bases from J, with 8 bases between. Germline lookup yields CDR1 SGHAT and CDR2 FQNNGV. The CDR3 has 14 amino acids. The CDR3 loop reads CASSFQGANYGYTF. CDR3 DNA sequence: TGTGCCAGCAGCTTCCAGGGCGCTAACTATGGCTACACCTTC. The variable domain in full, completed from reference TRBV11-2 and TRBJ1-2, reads EAGVAQSPRYKIIEKRQSVAFWCNPISGHATLYWYQQILGQGPKLLIQFQNNGVVDDSQLPKDRFSAERLKGVDSTLKIQPAKLEDSAVYLCASSFQGANYGYTFGSGTRLTVV.

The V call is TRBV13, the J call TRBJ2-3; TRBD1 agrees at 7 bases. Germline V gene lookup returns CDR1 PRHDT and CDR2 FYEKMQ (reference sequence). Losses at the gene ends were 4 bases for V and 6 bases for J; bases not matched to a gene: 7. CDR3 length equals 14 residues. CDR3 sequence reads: CASSYDRVGDTQYF. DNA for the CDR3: TGTGCCAGCAGCTACGACAGGGTGGGGGATACGCAGTATTTT.

The CDR3, as DNA: TGTGCCTGGAGTGGGGGAGTCGGGGAGCTGTTTTTT. This translates into CAWSGGVGELFF. The chain has TRBV30 and TRBJ2-2; possible D gene TRBD2, 5 bases. V dropped 1 base and J dropped 7 bases, with 7 bases sitting between them. The CDR3 is 12 amino acids. Germline CDR1 reads GTSNPN; CDR2 reads SVGIG (reference sequence). The full variable domain, with the rest looked up from reference TRBV30 and TRBJ2-2, is SQTIHQWPATLVQPVGSPLSLECTVEGTSNPNLYWYRQAAGRGLQLLFYSVGIGQISSEVPQNLSASRPQDRQFILSSKKLLLSDSGFYLCAWSGGVGELFFGEGSRLTVL.

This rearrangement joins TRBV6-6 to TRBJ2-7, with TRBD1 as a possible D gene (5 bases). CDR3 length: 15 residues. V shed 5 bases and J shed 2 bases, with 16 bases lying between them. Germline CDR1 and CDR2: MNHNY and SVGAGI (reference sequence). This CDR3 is CASSPDSQGAYEQYF. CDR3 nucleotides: TGTGCCAGCAGTCCCGACTCACAAGGGGCCTACGAGCAGTACTTC.

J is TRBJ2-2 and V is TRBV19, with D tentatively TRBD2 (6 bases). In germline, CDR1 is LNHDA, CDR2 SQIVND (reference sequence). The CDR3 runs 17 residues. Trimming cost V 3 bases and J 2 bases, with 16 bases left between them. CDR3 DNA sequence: TGTGCCAGTAGTATGAGAGGGAGGCGCGTAAACACCGGGGAGCTGTTTTTT. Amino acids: CASSMRGRRVNTGELFF.

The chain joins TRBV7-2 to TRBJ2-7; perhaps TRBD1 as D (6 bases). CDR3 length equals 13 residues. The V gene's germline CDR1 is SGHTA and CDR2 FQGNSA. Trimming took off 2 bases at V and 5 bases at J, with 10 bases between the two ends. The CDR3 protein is CASSLTGWNEQYF. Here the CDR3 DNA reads TGTGCCAGCAGCTTAACAGGGTGGAACGAGCAGTACTTC.

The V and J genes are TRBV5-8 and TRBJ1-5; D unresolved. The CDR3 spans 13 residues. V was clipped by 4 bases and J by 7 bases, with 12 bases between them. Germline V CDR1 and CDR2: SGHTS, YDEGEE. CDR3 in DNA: TGTGCCAGCAGCGCGAGAACGAAACAGCCCCAGCATTTT. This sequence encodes CASSARTKQPQHF. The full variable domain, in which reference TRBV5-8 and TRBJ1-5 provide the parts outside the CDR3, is EAGVTQSPTHLIKTRGQQATLRCSPISGHTSVYWYQQALGLGLQFLLWYDEGEERNRGNFPPRFSGRQFPNYSSELNVNALELEDSALYLCASSARTKQPQHFGDGTRLSIL.

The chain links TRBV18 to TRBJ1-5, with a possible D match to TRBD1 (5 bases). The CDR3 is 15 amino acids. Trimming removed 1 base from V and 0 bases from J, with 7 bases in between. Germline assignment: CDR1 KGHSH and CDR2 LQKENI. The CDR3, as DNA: TGTGCCAGCTCACCACTGGGGCATAGCAATCAGCCCCAGCATTTT. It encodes CASSPLGHSNQPQHF.

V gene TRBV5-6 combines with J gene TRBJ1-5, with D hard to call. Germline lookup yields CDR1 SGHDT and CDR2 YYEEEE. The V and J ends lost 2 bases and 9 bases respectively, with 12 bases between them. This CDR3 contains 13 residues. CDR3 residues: CASSLGGRPPQHF. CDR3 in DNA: TGTGCCAGCAGCTTAGGAGGGCGTCCGCCCCAGCATTTT.

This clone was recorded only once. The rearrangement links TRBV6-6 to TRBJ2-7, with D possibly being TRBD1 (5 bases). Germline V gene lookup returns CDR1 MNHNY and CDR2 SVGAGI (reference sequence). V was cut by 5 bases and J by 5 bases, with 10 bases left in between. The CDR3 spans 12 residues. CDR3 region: CASSRTSHEQYF. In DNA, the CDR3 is TGTGCCAGCAGTCGGACATCCCACGAGCAGTACTTC.

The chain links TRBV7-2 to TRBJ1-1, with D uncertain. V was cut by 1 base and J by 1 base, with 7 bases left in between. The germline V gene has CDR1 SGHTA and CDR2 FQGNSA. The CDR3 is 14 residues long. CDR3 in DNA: TGTGCCAGCAGCTTAGATAGCGGGAACACTGAAGCTTTCTTT. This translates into CASSLDSGNTEAFF. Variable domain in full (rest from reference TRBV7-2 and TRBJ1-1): GAGVSQSPSNKVTEKGKDVELRCDPISGHTALYWYRQSLGQGLEFLIYFQGNSAPDKSGLPSDRFSAERTGGSVSTLTIQRTQQEDSAVYLCASSLDSGNTEAFFGQGTRLTVV.

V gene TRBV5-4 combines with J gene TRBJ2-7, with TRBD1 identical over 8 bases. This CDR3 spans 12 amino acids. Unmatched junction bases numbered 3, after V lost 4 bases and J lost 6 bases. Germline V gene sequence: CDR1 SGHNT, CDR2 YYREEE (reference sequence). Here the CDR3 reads CASSGTGFEQYF. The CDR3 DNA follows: TGTGCCAGCAGCGGGACAGGCTTCGAGCAGTACTTC.

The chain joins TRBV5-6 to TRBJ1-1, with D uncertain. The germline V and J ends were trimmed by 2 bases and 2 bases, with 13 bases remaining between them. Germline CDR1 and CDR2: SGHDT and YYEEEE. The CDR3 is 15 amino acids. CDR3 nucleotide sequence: TGTGCCAGCAGCTTAGGGAGGGCAGGAAACACTGAAGCTTTCTTT. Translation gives CASSLGRAGNTEAFF. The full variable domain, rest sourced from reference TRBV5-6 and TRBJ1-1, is DAGVTQSPTHLIKTRGQQVTLRCSPKSGHDTVSWYQQALGQGPQFIFQYYEEEERQRGNFPDRFSGHQFPNYSSELNVNALLLGDSALYLCASSLGRAGNTEAFFGQGTRLTVV.

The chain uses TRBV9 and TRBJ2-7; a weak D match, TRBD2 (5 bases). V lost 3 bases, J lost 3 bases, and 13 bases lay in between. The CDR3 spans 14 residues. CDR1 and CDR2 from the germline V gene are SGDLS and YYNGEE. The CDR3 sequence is CASSGTSIGYEQYF. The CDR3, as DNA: TGTGCCAGCAGCGGAACTAGTATCGGCTACGAGCAGTACTTC.

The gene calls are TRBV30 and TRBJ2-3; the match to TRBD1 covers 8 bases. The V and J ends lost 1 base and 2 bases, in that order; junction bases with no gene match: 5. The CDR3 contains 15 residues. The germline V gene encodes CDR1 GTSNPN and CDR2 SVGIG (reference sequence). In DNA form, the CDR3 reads TGTGCCTGGAGTGGGGACAGGATTTCCACAGATACGCAGTATTTT. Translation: CAWSGDRISTDTQYF.

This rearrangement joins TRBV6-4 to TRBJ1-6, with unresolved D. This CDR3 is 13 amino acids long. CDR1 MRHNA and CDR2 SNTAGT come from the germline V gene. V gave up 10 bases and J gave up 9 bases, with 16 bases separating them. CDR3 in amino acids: CATAGEVGSPLHF. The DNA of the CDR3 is TGTGCCACAGCCGGTGAGGTGGGTTCACCCCTCCACTTT.